Listed below are T cell receptor beta chains from one sample, sequenced in a study of post-analysis software for immune sequencing data. TCRdb re-derived calls from the PCR reads in MiXCR, one entry per CDR3 protein. The sample includes about 200,000 distinct CDR3 sequences, over 25% of them seen just once. Sequenced input: blood. The source of these receptors is a girl under 18 with multiple sclerosis. Both conserved end residues are part of each CDR3. A D gene is named only where the DNA matches it firmly. For some rows the clone size is stated as once, few or many, or as a class when expanded; others skip it.

clone_size	d_call	v_call	j_call	cdr3_nt	cdr3_aa
many	-	TRBV27	TRBJ2-1	TGTGCCAGCAGCTTCGCCGGGAATGAGCAGTTCTTC	CASSFAGNEQFF
many	-	TRBV12-3/TRBV12-4	TRBJ2-7	TGTGCCAGCACCCTTGCCGAGGGGCCCTACGAGCAGTACTTC	CASTLAEGPYEQYF
-	-	TRBV7-2	TRBJ2-5	TGTACCAGCAGAACAACCGGGTTCCAAGAGACCCAGTACTTC	CTSRTTGFQETQYF
many	-	TRBV20-1	TRBJ2-5	TGCAGTGCAAGGGCCGGCGGGCGTCAAGAGACCCAGTACTTC	CSARAGGRQETQYF
-	-	TRBV20-1	TRBJ2-2	TGCAGTGCCCTTGGGCGACAGCAGAACACCGGGGAGCTGTTTTTT	CSALGRQQNTGELFF
few	-	TRBV20-1	TRBJ2-5	TGCAGTGCTAGGTGGGTCGGCCAAGAGACCCAGTACTTC	CSARWVGQETQYF
-	-	TRBV6-1	TRBJ2-1	TGTGCCGGCAGTGAAACTAGAGGCAATGAGCAGTTCTTC	CAGSETRGNEQFF
-	-	TRBV6-1	TRBJ1-1	TGTGCCAGCAGTGCCCCGGAGTCCTACGTTACGAGTGAAGCTTTCTTT	CASSAPESYVTSEAFF
many	-	TRBV10-2	TRBJ2-5	TGCGCCAGCAGTATGGGACAAGAGACCCAGTACTTC	CASSMGQETQYF
few	-	TRBV4-2	TRBJ1-4	TGTGCCAGCAGCCAAGATGTACGGGGGACGTCTAATGAAAAACTGTTTTTT	CASSQDVRGTSNEKLFF
few	-	TRBV29-1	TRBJ1-1	TGCAGCGTTGATTTAGGCCCCATGAACACTGAAGCTTTCTTT	CSVDLGPMNTEAFF
-	-	TRBV13	TRBJ2-3	TGTGCCAGCAGCTCGAGCCAAGATACGCAGTATTTT	CASSSSQDTQYF
many	TRBD2	TRBV7-2	TRBJ2-5	TGTGCCAGCAGCTTCGTCGTCGGCAGCGGGGGGGCCTCAGAGACCCAGTACTTC	CASSFVVGSGGASETQYF
many	-	TRBV5-1	TRBJ1-2	TGCGCCAGCAGCTTGGATCCGCAGGGCTATGGCTACACCTTC	CASSLDPQGYGYTF
many	-	TRBV6-2/TRBV6-3	TRBJ2-7	TGTGCCAGCAGTTATCATGACTACGAGCAGTACTTC	CASSYHDYEQYF
few	-	TRBV3-1	TRBJ2-3	TGTGCCAGCAGCCAAGATCTTTCTGCGGGGATAACAGATACGCAGTATTTT	CASSQDLSAGITDTQYF
-	-	TRBV7-2	TRBJ2-3	TGTGCCAGCAGCTCGGGTGGCCTCACAGATACGCAGTATTTT	CASSSGGLTDTQYF
few	-	TRBV29-1	TRBJ1-5	TGCAGCGTTCGCGCTAGCAATCAGCCCCAGCATTTT	CSVRASNQPQHF
few	-	TRBV7-9	TRBJ1-1	TGTGCCAGCAGCTTAGCGGGCAGGTCGAACACTGAAGCTTTCTTT	CASSLAGRSNTEAFF
many	-	TRBV28	TRBJ2-6	TGTGCCAGCAGGAAAAGGGTAGCCAGGGCCTCTGGGGCCAACGTCCTGACTTTC	CASRKRVARASGANVLTF
few	-	TRBV29-1	TRBJ1-1	TGCAGCGTAGCAGGGTCCCTCATGAACACTGAAGCTTTCTTT	CSVAGSLMNTEAFF
once	-	TRBV7-9	TRBJ1-1	TGTGCCAGCGGCTCGACACGGGGGGAGAACACTGAAGCTTTCTTT	CASGSTRGENTEAFF
few	-	TRBV10-3	TRBJ1-1	TGTGCCATCAGTGAGGACAGGTCGAACACTGAAGCTTTCTTT	CAISEDRSNTEAFF
-	TRBD1	TRBV28	TRBJ1-4	TGTGCCAGCAGTAGGGGACAGGGGGCTCCTAATGAAAAACTGTTTTTT	CASSRGQGAPNEKLFF
many	TRBD1	TRBV25-1	TRBJ1-2	TGTGCCAGCAGTGAACTTGAGGGGGCAAAGGGTGGCTACACCTTC	CASSELEGAKGGYTF
-	-	TRBV5-1	TRBJ1-2	TGCGCCAGCAGCCTGACGACAGTCACTAGCTATGGCTACACCTTC	CASSLTTVTSYGYTF
-	-	TRBV27	TRBJ2-1	TGTGCCAGCAGTTTGGGTGTTCCCGGGTCCGACAATGAGCAGTTCTTC	CASSLGVPGSDNEQFF